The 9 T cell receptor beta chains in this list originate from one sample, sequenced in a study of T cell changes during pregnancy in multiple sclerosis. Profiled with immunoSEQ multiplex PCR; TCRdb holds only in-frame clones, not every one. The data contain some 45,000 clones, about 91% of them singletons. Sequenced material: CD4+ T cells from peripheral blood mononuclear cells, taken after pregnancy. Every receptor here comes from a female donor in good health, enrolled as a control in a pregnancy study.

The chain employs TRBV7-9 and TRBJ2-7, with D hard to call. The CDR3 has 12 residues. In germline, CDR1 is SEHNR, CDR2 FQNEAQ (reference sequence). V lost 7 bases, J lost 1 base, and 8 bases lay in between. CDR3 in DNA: TGTGCCAGCACCCGAGGTTCCTACGAGCAGTACTTC. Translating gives CASTRGSYEQYF.

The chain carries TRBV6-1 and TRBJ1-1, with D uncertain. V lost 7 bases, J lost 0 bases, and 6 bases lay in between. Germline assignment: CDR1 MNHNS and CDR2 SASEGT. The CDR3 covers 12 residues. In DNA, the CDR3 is TGTGCCAGCATACGGGTGAACACTGAAGCTTTCTTT. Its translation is CASIRVNTEAFF.

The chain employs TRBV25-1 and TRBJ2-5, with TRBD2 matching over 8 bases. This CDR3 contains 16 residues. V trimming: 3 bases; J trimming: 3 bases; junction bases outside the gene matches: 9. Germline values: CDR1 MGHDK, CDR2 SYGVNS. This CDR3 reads CASSDDFSGEKETQYF. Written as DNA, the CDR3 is TGTGCCAGCAGTGACGATTTTAGCGGGGAAAAAGAGACCCAGTACTTC.

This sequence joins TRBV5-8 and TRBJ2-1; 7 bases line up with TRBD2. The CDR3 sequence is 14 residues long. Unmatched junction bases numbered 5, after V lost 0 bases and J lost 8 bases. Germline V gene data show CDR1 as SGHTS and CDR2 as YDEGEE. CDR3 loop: CASSLGEGRYEQFF. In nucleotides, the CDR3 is TGTGCCAGCAGCTTGGGGGAGGGCCGCTATGAGCAGTTCTTC.

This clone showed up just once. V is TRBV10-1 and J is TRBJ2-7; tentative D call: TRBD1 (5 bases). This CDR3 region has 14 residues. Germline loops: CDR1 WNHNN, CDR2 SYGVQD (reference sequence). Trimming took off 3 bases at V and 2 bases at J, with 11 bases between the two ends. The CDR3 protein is CASSDYPGPYEQYF. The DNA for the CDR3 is TGCGCCAGCAGTGATTACCCAGGGCCCTACGAGCAGTACTTC.

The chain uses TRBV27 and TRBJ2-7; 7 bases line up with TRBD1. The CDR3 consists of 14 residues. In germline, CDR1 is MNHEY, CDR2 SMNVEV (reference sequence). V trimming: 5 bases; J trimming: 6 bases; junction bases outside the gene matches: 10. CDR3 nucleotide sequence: TGTGCCAGCAGTCGGAGACAGGGTCCCTCCGAGCAGTACTTC. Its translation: CASSRRQGPSEQYF.

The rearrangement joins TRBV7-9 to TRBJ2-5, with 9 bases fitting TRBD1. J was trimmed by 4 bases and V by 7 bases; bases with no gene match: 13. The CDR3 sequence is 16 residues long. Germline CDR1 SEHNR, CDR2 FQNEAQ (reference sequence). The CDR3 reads CASTRPGQGALETQYF. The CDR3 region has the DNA TGTGCCAGCACTCGCCCGGGACAGGGAGCTTTAGAGACCCAGTACTTC.

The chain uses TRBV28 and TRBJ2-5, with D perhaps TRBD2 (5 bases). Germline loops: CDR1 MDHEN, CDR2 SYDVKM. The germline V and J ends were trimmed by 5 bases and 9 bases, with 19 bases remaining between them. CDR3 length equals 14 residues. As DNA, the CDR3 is TGTGCCAGCAGTCTTGTTGTAGGCAGGAGGTCCCAGTACTTC. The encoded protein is CASSLVVGRRSQYF.

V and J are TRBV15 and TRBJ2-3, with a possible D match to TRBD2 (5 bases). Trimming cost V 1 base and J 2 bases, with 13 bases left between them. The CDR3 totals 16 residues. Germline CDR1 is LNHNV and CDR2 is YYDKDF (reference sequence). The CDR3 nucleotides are TGTGCCACCAGCAGAGGGAGGACGGAGCTCACAGATACGCAGTATTTT. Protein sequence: CATSRGRTELTDTQYF.